The rows below give T cell receptor beta chains drawn from one sample of a study of PD-L1 blockade in urothelial cancer. Method: immunoSEQ multiplex PCR; TCRdb's copy keeps in-frame clones and lacks some. This table has 60,000 to 85,000 clones, roughly 87% appearing once. Here the sequenced sample was PBMCs, taken around atezolizumab (anti-PD-L1) treatment. The source of these receptors is a woman in her 70s with urothelial cancer. CDR3s include the opening cysteine and the closing phenylalanine or tryptophan. D genes are given only for firm matches. Clone size is shown for a subset of rows, as once, few, many or a class of expanded clone.

TGTGCCAGCAGCCCTCAGTTAGCGGGAGGCTCGACCGAGCAGTACTTC	CASSPQLAGGSTEQYF	once	TRBD2	TRBV2	TRBJ2-7
TGTGCCAGCAGCTTAACCCCCCCCGCGGTTGGCCTCTACAATGAGCAGTTCTTC	CASSLTPPAVGLYNEQFF	once	-	TRBV11-2	TRBJ2-1
TGTGCCAGCAGTTTCCCGGGACAGGGCGAAAGGCCCCAGCATTTT	CASSFPGQGERPQHF	-	TRBD1	TRBV6-5	TRBJ1-5
TGTGCCAGCAGTGACCCCCAAAGTTGGTACATGAACACTGAAGCTTTCTTT	CASSDPQSWYMNTEAFF	once	-	TRBV6-4	TRBJ1-1
TGTGCCAGTAGTAAGACAGGGTTAGGCTCCTACGAGCAGTACTTC	CASSKTGLGSYEQYF	few	TRBD1	TRBV19	TRBJ2-7
TGTGCCAGCAGGTGGGGGGAGGGCTACAATGAGCAGTTCTTC	CASRWGEGYNEQFF	-	TRBD2	TRBV27	TRBJ2-1
TGCGCCAGCAGCCCGGGGACAGTAATTGGGCACACTGAAGCTTTCTTT	CASSPGTVIGHTEAFF	-	TRBD1	TRBV4-3	TRBJ1-1
TGTGCCAGCAGCTTAGCTGGAGGGATCAATGAAAAACTGTTTTTT	CASSLAGGINEKLFF	-	-	TRBV7-2	TRBJ1-4
TGTGCCAGCAGTGTGGACAGGGAAGAGACCCAGTACTTC	CASSVDREETQYF	-	TRBD1	TRBV6-1	TRBJ2-5
TGTGCCAGCAGCTTGGATCTTCGGACAGGGGGCGCCTACGAGCAGTACTTC	CASSLDLRTGGAYEQYF	-	TRBD1	TRBV5-4	TRBJ2-7
TGTGCCTTAGACAGACCGAACACTGAAGCTTTCTTT	CALDRPNTEAFF	-	-	TRBV30	TRBJ1-1
TGTGCCAGCAGCTTAGGCGGGATAAACAATGAGCAGTTCTTC	CASSLGGINNEQFF	-	-	TRBV7-9	TRBJ2-1
TGTGCCATCAGTGAGACGGGACAGGGGATCGGTGAGCAGTTCTTC	CAISETGQGIGEQFF	-	TRBD1	TRBV10-3	TRBJ2-1
TGTGCCAGCAGTTACTCGAGACAGGGCTATGGCTACACCTTC	CASSYSRQGYGYTF	-	TRBD1	TRBV6-5	TRBJ1-2
TGCAGCGTTGAAGGGGACATGAACACTGAAGCTTTCTTT	CSVEGDMNTEAFF	-	-	TRBV29-1	TRBJ1-1
TGTGCCAGTAGTCCCTTGGGGGGGGCCCAAGAGACCCAGTACTTC	CASSPLGGAQETQYF	-	-	TRBV19	TRBJ2-5
TGCGCCAGCAGTGAGGGGCAAGAGAGCACAGATACGCAGTATTTT	CASSEGQESTDTQYF	-	-	TRBV10-1	TRBJ2-3
TGTGCCACCGGGACTAGCGGATTCAATGAGCAGTTCTTC	CATGTSGFNEQFF	-	TRBD2	TRBV2	TRBJ2-1
TGCGCCAGCAGCACCCTGACTAGCGGGAGGTTTCAGTTCTTC	CASSTLTSGRFQFF	-	TRBD2	TRBV5-1	TRBJ2-1
TGTGCCATCAGCGGACAGGGGGCCAACACTAACTATGGCTACACCTTC	CAISGQGANTNYGYTF	-	TRBD1	TRBV10-3	TRBJ1-2
TGCGCCAGCAGCGCGACTTACGAGCAGTACTTC	CASSATYEQYF	-	-	TRBV5-1	TRBJ2-7
TGTGCCACCAGCAGACAGGTTAGCAATCAGCCCCAGCATTTT	CATSRQVSNQPQHF	-	-	TRBV15	TRBJ1-5
TGTGCCAGCAGCCTGGAAAGTGGCTCGGGTGAAAAACTGTTTTTT	CASSLESGSGEKLFF	once	-	TRBV5-4	TRBJ1-4
TGTGCCAGCAGTCCCTCTACGGAGCCTAATGAAAAACTGTTTTTT	CASSPSTEPNEKLFF	medium-sized	-	TRBV28	TRBJ1-4
TGTGCCACCAGCAGAGATCAAGGGGAACTAAAGGGTGGCTACACCTTC	CATSRDQGELKGGYTF	-	-	TRBV15	TRBJ1-2
TGTGCCAGTTTCAGGGGCAATGAGCAGTTCTTC	CASFRGNEQFF	few	-	TRBV25-1	TRBJ2-1
TGTGCCAGCAGTTTTGGGCGGGGCAGGCACTCTGGAAACACCATATATTTT	CASSFGRGRHSGNTIYF	-	-	TRBV28	TRBJ1-3
TGTGCCAGTAGTACGAGACAGGGGAACTATGGCTACACCTTC	CASSTRQGNYGYTF	few	TRBD1	TRBV19	TRBJ1-2
TGTGCCAGCAGCTTAGTTCCTAGCGGAGTTAGCACAGATACGCAGTATTTT	CASSLVPSGVSTDTQYF	-	TRBD2	TRBV7-2	TRBJ2-3
TGCGCCAGCAGCCGGACAGGGCCCTCCTATAATTCACCCCTCCACTTT	CASSRTGPSYNSPLHF	few	TRBD1	TRBV4-3	TRBJ1-6
TGTGCCTGGAGTGGACAGGACAGGGCCTACGAGCAGTACTTC	CAWSGQDRAYEQYF	-	TRBD1	TRBV30	TRBJ2-7
TGTGCCACCGGGACTCCAGCCTACGAGCAGTACTTC	CATGTPAYEQYF	-	-	TRBV6-1	TRBJ2-7
TGTGCCACCCAATCCGGGGGGGCTTTTGATACGCAGTATTTT	CATQSGGAFDTQYF	-	TRBD2	TRBV6-1	TRBJ2-3
TGCGCCAGCAGCGAGCGGGCAGATACGCAGTATTTT	CASSERADTQYF	-	-	TRBV5-1	TRBJ2-3
TGTGCCATCAGTTTGACAGGGAATTCCGGTGGCTACACCTTC	CAISLTGNSGGYTF	-	TRBD1	TRBV10-3	TRBJ1-2
TGTGCCTGGAGTGTAAGGGGAATAGAAAGCCAGCCCCAGCATTTT	CAWSVRGIESQPQHF	-	-	TRBV30	TRBJ1-5
TGTGCCAGCAGTGACCGCACAAACCCCTCCTACGAGCAGTACTTC	CASSDRTNPSYEQYF	-	-	TRBV25-1	TRBJ2-7
TGTGCCAGCAGTGTCGACAGGAATGCCGGGGAGCTGTTTTTT	CASSVDRNAGELFF	-	-	TRBV6-1	TRBJ2-2
TGTGCCAGCAGCCTGGGCCTCAGGTCCTACGAGCAGTACTTC	CASSLGLRSYEQYF	-	-	TRBV7-9	TRBJ2-7
TGTGCCAGCAGCTTTAGAATAGCGGGAGAGGGTAACGAGCAGTACTTC	CASSFRIAGEGNEQYF	-	TRBD2	TRBV5-5	TRBJ2-7
TGCGCCAGCAGCTTGGGGCCCGTCACCTACAATGAGCAGTTCTTC	CASSLGPVTYNEQFF	-	-	TRBV5-1	TRBJ2-1
TGTGCCAGCAGCTTGGCGGGAGCAGAGACCCAGTACTTC	CASSLAGAETQYF	-	-	TRBV5-4	TRBJ2-5
TGTGCCAGCAGTGGGACAGAAAACTATGGCTACACCTTC	CASSGTENYGYTF	-	-	TRBV6-1	TRBJ1-2
TGTGCCAGCAGCGAGAGGACTAGTGGAAGTGAGCAGTTCTTC	CASSERTSGSEQFF	-	TRBD2	TRBV7-8	TRBJ2-1